Each of the 5 T cell receptor beta chains below was sequenced from the same sample in a study of control samples from healthy donors and cancer patients. The data were produced by immunoSEQ multiplex PCR, yet TCRdb's version contains in-frame clones alone and is incomplete. The data hold about 180,000 clones, with 90% to 95% observed a single time. Sequences were obtained from blood. The receptors originated from a man aged 25-45 years in good health.

This chain uses TRBV3-1 (or the pseudogene TRBV3-2) with TRBJ2-3; 12 bases are shared with TRBD2. Germline-derived CDR1 and CDR2 are LGHDT and YNNKEL (reference sequence). V shed 0 bases and J 4 bases; nucleotides not matched to a gene: 8. CDR3 length equals 18 residues. DNA of the CDR3: TGTGCCAGCAGCCAAGACCTAGCGGGGGGGCCACGTTCAGATACGCAGTATTTT. The encoded protein is CASSQDLAGGPRSDTQYF.

The gene calls are TRBV11-2 and TRBJ2-3; no firm D call. This CDR3 has 14 amino acids. V lost 5 bases and J 8 bases, leaving 17 bases between the germline ends. CDR1 is SGHAT and CDR2 is FQNNGV in the germline V gene. CDR3 loop: CASSRALGDGTQYF. CDR3 DNA sequence: TGTGCCAGCAGCCGGGCTTTAGGAGATGGTACGCAGTATTTT.

About this clone: The same CDR3 also results from other DNA sequences found in this sample. The chain couples TRBV30 to TRBJ1-1; D may be TRBD1 (5 bases). Trimming removed 0 bases at V and 1 base at J, with 6 bases between. Germline CDR1 GTSNPN, CDR2 SVGIG (reference sequence). The length of the CDR3 is 13 residues. The DNA of the CDR3 is TGTGCCTGGAGTGTCGGGGGGAACACTGAAGCTTTCTTT. Translated: CAWSVGGNTEAFF.

The chain employs TRBV28 and TRBJ1-5; D might be TRBD1 (6 bases). The CDR3 loop spans 14 amino acids. Germline assignment: CDR1 MDHEN and CDR2 SYDVKM. The V and J ends lost 3 bases and 3 bases respectively, with 9 bases between them. The CDR3 DNA sequence: TGTGCCAGCAGTTTGGGGGGCAACAATCAGCCCCAGCATTTT. Its translation is CASSLGGNNQPQHF.

The chain recombines TRBV12-3 or TRBV12-4 with TRBJ2-7; no reliable D call. The V gene lost 6 bases and the J gene lost 7 bases, with 10 bases spanning the gap. The CDR3 has 11 amino acids. Here the CDR3 reads CASSRAWEQYF. For the CDR3, the DNA is TGTGCCAGCAGCCGTGCATGGGAGCAGTACTTC.